This entry concerns a single TCR beta chain. Its target is not known. Other nucleotide sequences in the sample specify the same CDR3. These data belong to a study of graft-versus-host responses after intestinal transplantation. Background on the study: Transplants were multivisceral, liver-intestinal, or isolated intestinal. Every transplant recipient was induced with anti-thymocyte globulin, then maintained on tacrolimus and steroids for around 3 years.

Some clones are missing from TCRdb's copy, which holds only in-frame ones; the method was immunoSEQ multiplex PCR. The sample shows 90,000 to 120,000 clones, roughly 87% of them seen only once. The sequence derives from a human donor who was the organ donor for an intestinal transplant. This material consisted of unstimulated CD4+ T cells sorted from spleen or lymph node cells, taken before transplant.

CDR3 in amino acids: CAISESYNEQFF. The DNA for the CDR3 is TGTGCCATCAGTGAGTCTTACAATGAGCAGTTCTTC. J is TRBJ2-1 and V is TRBV10-3; unclear D gene. With 0 bases removed from V and 4 bases from J, the gap between germline ends came to 1 base. The CDR3 runs 12 residues. Germline V gene data show CDR1 as ENHRY and CDR2 as SYGVKD.